This T cell receptor beta chain was sequenced in a study of cytomegalovirus exposure and HLA in healthy donors. Germline values: CDR1 SGHDN, CDR2 FVKESK. Trimming removed 5 bases at V and 4 bases at J, with 12 bases between. The CDR3 length is 14 residues. Primers included in the PCR were 60 Vbeta and 13 Jbeta primers. TCRdb's copy holds only in-frame clones and misses some; the assay was immunoSEQ multiplex PCR. Of about 120,000 clones listed, about 79% are singletons. Broader study findings: According to an earlier analysis, most TCR beta V segments yielded productive rearrangements about 90% or about 30% of the time. Exclusion applied to some V segments, including TRBV6-2 and TRBV6-3, as they were indistinguishable.

Remarks on this clone: Its cognate antigen is unknown.

The sample consisted of PBMCs. This receptor was identified in a man aged 25 to 45 in good health and CMV-seropositive. This chain connects TRBV14 to TRBJ2-1; D may be TRBD2 (5 bases). CDR3 sequence (DNA): TGTGCCAGCAGCTCAGGACTTCTGTACAATGAGCAGTTCTTC. This translates into CASSSGLLYNEQFF.